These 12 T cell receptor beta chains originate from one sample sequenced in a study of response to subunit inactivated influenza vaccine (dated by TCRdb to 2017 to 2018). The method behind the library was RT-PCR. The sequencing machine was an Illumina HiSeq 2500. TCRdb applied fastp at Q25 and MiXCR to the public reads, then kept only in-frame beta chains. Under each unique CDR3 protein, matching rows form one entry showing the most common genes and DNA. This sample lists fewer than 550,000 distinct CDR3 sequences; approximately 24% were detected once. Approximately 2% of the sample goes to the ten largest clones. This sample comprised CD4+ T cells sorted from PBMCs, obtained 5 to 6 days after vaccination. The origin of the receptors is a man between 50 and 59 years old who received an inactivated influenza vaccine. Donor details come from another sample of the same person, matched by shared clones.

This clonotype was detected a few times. The CDR3 loop reads CATSTRDRVKEETQYF. The CDR3 DNA sequence: TGTGCCACCAGCACCCGCGACAGGGTTAAGGAAGAGACCCAGTACTTC. The rearrangement uses TRBV15 and TRBJ2-5; 7 bases fit TRBD1. CDR3 length: 16 amino acids. V was clipped by 4 bases and J by 3 bases; unmatched bases: 11. Germline V gene data show CDR1 as LNHNV and CDR2 as YYDKDF (reference sequence).

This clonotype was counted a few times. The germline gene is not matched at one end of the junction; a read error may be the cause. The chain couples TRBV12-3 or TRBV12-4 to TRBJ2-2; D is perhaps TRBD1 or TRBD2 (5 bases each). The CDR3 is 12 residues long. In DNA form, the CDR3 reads TGTGCCAGCAGTTCCACTCTCGGGGCTAGATATTTT. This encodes CASSSTLGARYF.

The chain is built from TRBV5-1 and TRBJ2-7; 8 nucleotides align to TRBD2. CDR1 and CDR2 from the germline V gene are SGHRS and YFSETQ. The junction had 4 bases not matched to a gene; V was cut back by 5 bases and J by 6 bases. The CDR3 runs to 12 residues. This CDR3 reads CASRYGGGEQYF. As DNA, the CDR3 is TGCGCCAGCAGGTACGGGGGGGGCGAGCAGTACTTC.

CDR3: CASSYSRGPYNEQFF. For the CDR3, the DNA is TGTGCCAGCAGTTACTCCAGGGGACCCTACAATGAGCAGTTCTTC. The chain combines TRBV6-5 with TRBJ2-1, with D perhaps matching TRBD1 (6 bases). The CDR3 is 15 residues long. V shed 0 bases and J shed 2 bases, with 8 bases lying between them. Germline V gene data show CDR1 as MNHEY and CDR2 as SVGAGI.

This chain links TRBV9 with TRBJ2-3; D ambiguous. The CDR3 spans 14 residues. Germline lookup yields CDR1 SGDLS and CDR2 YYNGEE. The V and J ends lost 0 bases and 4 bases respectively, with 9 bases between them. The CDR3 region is CASSVESHSDTQYF. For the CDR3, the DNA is TGTGCCAGCAGCGTAGAGTCTCACTCAGATACGCAGTATTTT.

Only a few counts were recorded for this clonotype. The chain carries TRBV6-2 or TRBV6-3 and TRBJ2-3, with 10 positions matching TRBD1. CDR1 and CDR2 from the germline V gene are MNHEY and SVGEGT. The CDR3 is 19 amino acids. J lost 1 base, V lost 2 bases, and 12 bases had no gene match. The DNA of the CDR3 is TGTGCCAGCAGTTACCCGTCCCGGGACAGGGGACAACGCACAGATACGCAGTATTTT. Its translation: CASSYPSRDRGQRTDTQYF.

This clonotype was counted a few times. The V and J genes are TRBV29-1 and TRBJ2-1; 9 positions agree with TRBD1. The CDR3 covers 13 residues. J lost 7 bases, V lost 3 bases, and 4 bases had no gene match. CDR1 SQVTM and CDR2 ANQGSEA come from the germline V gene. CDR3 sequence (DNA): TGCAGCGTTGAGGGACAGGGAGTTAATGAGCAGTTCTTC. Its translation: CSVEGQGVNEQFF.

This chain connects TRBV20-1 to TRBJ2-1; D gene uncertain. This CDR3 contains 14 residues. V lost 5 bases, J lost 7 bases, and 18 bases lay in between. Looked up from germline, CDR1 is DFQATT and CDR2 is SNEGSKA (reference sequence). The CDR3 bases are TGCAGTGCTGGTCTGGCACTAAACTCGAATGAGCAGTTCTTC. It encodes CSAGLALNSNEQFF.

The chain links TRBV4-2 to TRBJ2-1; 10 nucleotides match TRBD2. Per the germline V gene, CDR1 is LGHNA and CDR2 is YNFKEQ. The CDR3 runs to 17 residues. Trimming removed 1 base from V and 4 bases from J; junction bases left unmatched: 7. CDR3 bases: TGTGCCAGCAGCCAAGCTACACTAGCGGGAAGGTACAATGAGCAGTTCTTC. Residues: CASSQATLAGRYNEQFF.

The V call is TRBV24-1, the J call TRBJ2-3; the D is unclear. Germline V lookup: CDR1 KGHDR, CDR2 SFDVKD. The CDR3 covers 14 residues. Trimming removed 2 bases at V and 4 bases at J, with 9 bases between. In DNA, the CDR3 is TGTGCCACCAGTGATTATCGTGGCCCAGATACGCAGTATTTT. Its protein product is CATSDYRGPDTQYF.

In nucleotides, the CDR3 is TGCGCCAGCAGCCAAAACAGGGGCTATGGCTACACCTTC. Its protein is CASSQNRGYGYTF. This sequence joins TRBV4-3 and TRBJ1-2; TRBD1 agrees at 7 bases. This CDR3 spans 13 amino acids. The trim removed 2 bases at V and 4 bases at J, leaving 1 base unmatched. Germline V gene sequence: CDR1 LGHNA, CDR2 YSLEER.

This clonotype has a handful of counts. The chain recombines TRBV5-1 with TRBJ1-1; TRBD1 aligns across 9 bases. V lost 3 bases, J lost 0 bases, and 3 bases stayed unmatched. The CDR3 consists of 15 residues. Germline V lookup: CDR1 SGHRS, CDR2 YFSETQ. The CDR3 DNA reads TGCGCCAGCAGCTCAAGGACAGGGGTGAACACTGAAGCTTTCTTT. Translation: CASSSRTGVNTEAFF.